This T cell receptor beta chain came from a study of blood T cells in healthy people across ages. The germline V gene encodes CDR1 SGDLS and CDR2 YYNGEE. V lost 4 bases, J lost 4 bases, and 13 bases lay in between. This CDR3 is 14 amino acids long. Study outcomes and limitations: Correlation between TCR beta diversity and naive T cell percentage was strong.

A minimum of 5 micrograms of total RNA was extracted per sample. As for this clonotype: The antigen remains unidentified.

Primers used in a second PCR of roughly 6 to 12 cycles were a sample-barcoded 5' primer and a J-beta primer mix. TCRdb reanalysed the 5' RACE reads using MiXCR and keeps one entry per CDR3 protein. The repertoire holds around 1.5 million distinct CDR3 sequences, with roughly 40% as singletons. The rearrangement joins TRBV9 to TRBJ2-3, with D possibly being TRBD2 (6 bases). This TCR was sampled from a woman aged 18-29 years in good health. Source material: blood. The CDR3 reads CASSSDTSSDTQYF. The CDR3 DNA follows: TGTGCCAGCAGCTCCGACACTAGCTCAGATACGCAGTATTTT. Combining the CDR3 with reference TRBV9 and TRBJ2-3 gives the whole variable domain DSGVTQTPKHLITATGQRVTLRCSPRSGDLSVYWYQQSLDQGLQFLIQYYNGEERAKGNILERFSAQQFPDLHSELNLSSLELGDSALYFCASSSDTSSDTQYFGPGTRLTVL.